The next 14 T cell receptor beta chains were all read from a single sample in a study of blood T cell repertoires in COVID-19. This table comes from immunoSEQ multiplex PCR, and its TCRdb copy is limited to in-frame clones, with some not included. This table has about 300,000 clones, just under 90% appearing once. The specimen sequenced was peripheral blood. Receptors were obtained from a woman younger than 45 with COVID-19, enrolled during active disease.

The chain uses TRBV3-1 (or the pseudogene TRBV3-2) and TRBJ1-1; D gene ambiguous. Germline lookup yields CDR1 LGHDT and CDR2 YNNKEL (reference sequence). The V end was cut by 3 bases, the J end by 0 bases, with 8 bases between. The CDR3 totals 14 residues. This chain's CDR3 is CASSHTDLNTEAFF. In nucleotides, the CDR3 is TGTGCCAGCAGCCATACAGACCTGAACACTGAAGCTTTCTTT.

The V call is TRBV5-1, the J call TRBJ2-7, with a weak D call TRBD1 (5 bases). The CDR3 length is 13 residues. Between the trimmed V and J ends, which lost 4 bases and 2 bases, there was a span of 10 bases. In germline, CDR1 is SGHRS, CDR2 YFSETQ. The CDR3 DNA sequence: TGCGCCAGCAGCCTCAGGGCTCCCTACGAGCAGTACTTC. Its translation: CASSLRAPYEQYF.

Only one count was recorded for this clone. The chain has TRBV5-8 and TRBJ2-1; perhaps TRBD2 as D (6 bases). CDR1 is SGHTS and CDR2 is YDEGEE in the germline V gene. V was cut by 7 bases and J by 3 bases, with 14 bases left in between. CDR3 size: 14 residues. CDR3 amino acids: CASSGTPYYNEQFF. For the CDR3, the DNA is TGTGCCAGCTCCGGGACTCCCTACTACAATGAGCAGTTCTTC.

This chain joins TRBV6-4 and TRBJ1-1; D call uncertain. V lost 4 bases and J 6 bases, leaving 12 bases between the germline ends. Germline assignment: CDR1 MRHNA and CDR2 SNTAGT. This CDR3 has 13 residues. Here the CDR3 reads CASSARVMAEAFF. Written as DNA, the CDR3 is TGTGCCAGCAGTGCGAGGGTGATGGCTGAAGCTTTCTTT.

The chain joins TRBV30 to TRBJ2-2; TRBD1 agrees at 8 bases. The V segment lost 5 bases and the J segment 5 bases; nucleotides outside the gene matches: 4. The CDR3 has 13 residues. The germline V gene has CDR1 GTSNPN and CDR2 SVGIG (reference sequence). CDR3 DNA: TGTGCCTGGGAGACAGGGGAGACCGGGGAGCTGTTTTTT. Its protein is CAWETGETGELFF.

The genes are TRBV9 and TRBJ1-1, with D tentatively TRBD1 (5 bases). V was trimmed by 7 bases and J by 7 bases, leaving 17 bases between them. This CDR3 region has 13 residues. Germline CDR1 reads SGDLS; CDR2 reads YYNGEE. The CDR3 reads CASCQGSLGEAFF. The CDR3 coding sequence is TGTGCCAGCTGCCAGGGAAGTCTCGGTGAAGCTTTCTTT.

This chain connects TRBV6-1 to TRBJ2-1; the match to TRBD2 covers 15 bases. This CDR3 spans 18 amino acids. Unmatched junction bases numbered 7, after V lost 1 base and J lost 6 bases. The V gene's germline CDR1 is MNHNS and CDR2 SASEGT. The CDR3 loop is CASSEGGLAGGRINEQFF. The CDR3 DNA follows: TGTGCCAGCAGTGAAGGAGGACTAGCGGGGGGGCGGATCAATGAGCAGTTCTTC.

The chain links TRBV28 to TRBJ1-2, with D tentatively TRBD1 (6 bases). CDR1 is MDHEN, CDR2 SYDVKM, per germline. Trimming removed 6 bases at V and 7 bases at J, with 18 bases between. The CDR3 is 14 residues long. CDR3 in DNA: TGTGCCAGCAGACCCGGGGCGGGGGCCGGTGGCTACACCTTC. This codes for CASRPGAGAGGYTF.

The J gene is TRBJ2-6, the V gene TRBV4-2, with 8 positions matching TRBD1. The V gene end was trimmed by 1 base and the J gene end by 8 bases; junction bases not matched to a gene: 7. The CDR3 runs to 16 residues. CDR1 is LGHNA, CDR2 YNFKEQ, per germline. CDR3 bases: TGTGCCAGCAGCCAAGCGCGGGGACAGGATCCCAACGTCCTGACTTTC. Encoded protein: CASSQARGQDPNVLTF.

The V gene is TRBV15, the J gene TRBJ2-7; a possible D gene is TRBD1 (6 bases). This CDR3 contains 15 residues. The V gene's germline CDR1 is LNHNV and CDR2 YYDKDF (reference sequence). Trimming shortened V by 1 base and J by 0 bases, and 10 bases separated the two germline ends. As DNA, the CDR3 is TGTGCCACCAGCAGAGGCAGGGGAAGCTCCTACGAGCAGTACGTC. Residues: CATSRGRGSSYEQYV.

V and J are TRBV10-3 and TRBJ1-4; maybe TRBD1 (6 bases). This CDR3 region has 13 residues. In germline, CDR1 is ENHRY, CDR2 SYGVKD. Trimming pared 9 bases from V and 8 bases from J, leaving 16 bases between. CDR3 sequence reads: CAMNRVRYEKLFF. CDR3 DNA sequence: TGTGCCATGAACAGGGTCCGATACGAAAAACTGTTTTTT.

The chain combines TRBV5-1 with TRBJ2-7; TRBD2 matches at 10 bases. CDR3 length: 14 residues. Germline trimming cut 3 bases from V and 2 bases from J; bases unmatched to any gene: 2. From germline, CDR1 is SGHRS and CDR2 YFSETQ. The CDR3 DNA follows: TGCGCCAGCAGCTGGGGACTAGCGACCTACGAGCAGTACTTC. Translating it yields CASSWGLATYEQYF.

The chain has TRBV6-5 and TRBJ2-1; tentatively, D is TRBD2 (5 bases). The CDR3 extends over 12 amino acids. Trimming took off 3 bases at V and 8 bases at J, with 8 bases between the two ends. The germline V gene encodes CDR1 MNHEY and CDR2 SVGAGI. CDR3 sequence reads: CASSYSRDEQFF. The CDR3 DNA follows: TGTGCCAGCAGTTATTCGAGGGATGAGCAGTTCTTC.

The chain employs TRBV15 and TRBJ2-7, with TRBD1 identical over 10 bases. V shed 4 bases and J 2 bases; nucleotides not matched to a gene: 8. Germline lookup yields CDR1 LNHNV and CDR2 YYDKDF (reference sequence). The CDR3 runs 16 residues. CDR3 in amino acids: CATSKVRGTGAYEQYV. CDR3 coding DNA: TGTGCCACCAGCAAAGTACGCGGGACAGGGGCCTACGAGCAGTACGTC.